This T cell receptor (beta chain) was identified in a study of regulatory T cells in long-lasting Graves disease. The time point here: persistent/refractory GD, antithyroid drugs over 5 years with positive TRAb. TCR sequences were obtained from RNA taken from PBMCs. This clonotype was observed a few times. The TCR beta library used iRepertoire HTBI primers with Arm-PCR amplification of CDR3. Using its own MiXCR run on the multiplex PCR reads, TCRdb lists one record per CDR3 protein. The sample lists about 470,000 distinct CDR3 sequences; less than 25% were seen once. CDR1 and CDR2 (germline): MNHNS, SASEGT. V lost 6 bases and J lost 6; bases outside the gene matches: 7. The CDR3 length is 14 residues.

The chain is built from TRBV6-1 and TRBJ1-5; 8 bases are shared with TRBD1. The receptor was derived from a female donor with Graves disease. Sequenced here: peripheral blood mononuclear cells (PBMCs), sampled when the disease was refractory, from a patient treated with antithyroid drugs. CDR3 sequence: CASRPGQAPQPQHF. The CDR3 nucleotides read TGTGCCAGCAGGCCGGGACAGGCCCCTCAGCCCCAGCATTTT.